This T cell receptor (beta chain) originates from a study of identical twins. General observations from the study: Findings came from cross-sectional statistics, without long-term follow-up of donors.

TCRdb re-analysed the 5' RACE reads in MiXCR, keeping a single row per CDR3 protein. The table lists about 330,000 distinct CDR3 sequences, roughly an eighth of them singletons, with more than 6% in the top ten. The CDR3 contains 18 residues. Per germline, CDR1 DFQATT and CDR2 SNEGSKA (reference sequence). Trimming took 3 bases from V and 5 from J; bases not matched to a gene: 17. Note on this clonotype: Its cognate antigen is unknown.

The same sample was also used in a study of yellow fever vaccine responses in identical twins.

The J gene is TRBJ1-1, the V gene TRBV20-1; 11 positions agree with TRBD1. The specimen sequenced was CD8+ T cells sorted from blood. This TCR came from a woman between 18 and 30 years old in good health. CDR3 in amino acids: CSARGKPGQGALVTEAFF. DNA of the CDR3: TGCAGTGCTAGGGGCAAACCAGGACAGGGGGCTTTGGTTACTGAAGCTTTCTTT.